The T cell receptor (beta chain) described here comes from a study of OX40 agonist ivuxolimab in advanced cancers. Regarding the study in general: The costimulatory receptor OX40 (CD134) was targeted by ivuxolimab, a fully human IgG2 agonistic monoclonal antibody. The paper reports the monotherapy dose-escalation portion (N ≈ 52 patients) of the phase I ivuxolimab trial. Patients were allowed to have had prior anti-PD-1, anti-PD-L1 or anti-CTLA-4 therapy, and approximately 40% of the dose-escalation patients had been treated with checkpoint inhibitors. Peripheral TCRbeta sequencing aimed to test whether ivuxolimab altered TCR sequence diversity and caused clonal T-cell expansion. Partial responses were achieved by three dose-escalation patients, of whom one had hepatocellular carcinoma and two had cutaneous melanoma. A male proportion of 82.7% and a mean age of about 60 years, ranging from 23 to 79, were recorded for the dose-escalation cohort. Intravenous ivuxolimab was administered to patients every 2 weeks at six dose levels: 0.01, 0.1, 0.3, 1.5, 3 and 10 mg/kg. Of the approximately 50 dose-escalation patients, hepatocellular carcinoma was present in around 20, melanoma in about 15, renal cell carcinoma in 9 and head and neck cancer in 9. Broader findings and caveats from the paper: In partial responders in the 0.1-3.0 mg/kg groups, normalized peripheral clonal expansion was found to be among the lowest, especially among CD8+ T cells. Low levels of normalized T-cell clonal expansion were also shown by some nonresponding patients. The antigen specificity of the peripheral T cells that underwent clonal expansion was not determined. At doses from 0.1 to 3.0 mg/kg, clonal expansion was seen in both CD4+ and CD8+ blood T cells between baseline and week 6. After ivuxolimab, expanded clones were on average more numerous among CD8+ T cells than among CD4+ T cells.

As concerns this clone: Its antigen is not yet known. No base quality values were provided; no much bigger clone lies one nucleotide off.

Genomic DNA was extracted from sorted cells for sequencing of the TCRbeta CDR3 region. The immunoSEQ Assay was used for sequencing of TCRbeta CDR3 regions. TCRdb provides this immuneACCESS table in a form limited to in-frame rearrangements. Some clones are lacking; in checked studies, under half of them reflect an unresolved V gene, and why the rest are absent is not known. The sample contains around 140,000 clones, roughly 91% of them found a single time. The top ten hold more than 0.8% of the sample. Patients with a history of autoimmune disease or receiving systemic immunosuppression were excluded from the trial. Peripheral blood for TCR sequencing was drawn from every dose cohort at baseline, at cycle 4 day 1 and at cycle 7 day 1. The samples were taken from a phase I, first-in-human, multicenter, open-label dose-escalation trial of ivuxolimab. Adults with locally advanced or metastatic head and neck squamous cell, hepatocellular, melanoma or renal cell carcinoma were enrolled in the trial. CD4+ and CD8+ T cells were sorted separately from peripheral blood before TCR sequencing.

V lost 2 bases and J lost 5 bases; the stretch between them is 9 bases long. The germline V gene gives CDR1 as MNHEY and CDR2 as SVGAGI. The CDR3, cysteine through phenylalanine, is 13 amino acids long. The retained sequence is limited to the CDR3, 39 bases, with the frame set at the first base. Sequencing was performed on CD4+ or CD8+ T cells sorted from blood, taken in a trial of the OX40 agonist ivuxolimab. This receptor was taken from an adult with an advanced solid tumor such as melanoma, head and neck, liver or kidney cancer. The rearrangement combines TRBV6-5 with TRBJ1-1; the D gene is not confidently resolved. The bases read TGTGCCAGCAGTTACGGAGGGAGGACTGAAGCTTTCTTT. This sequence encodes CASSYGGRTEAFF.